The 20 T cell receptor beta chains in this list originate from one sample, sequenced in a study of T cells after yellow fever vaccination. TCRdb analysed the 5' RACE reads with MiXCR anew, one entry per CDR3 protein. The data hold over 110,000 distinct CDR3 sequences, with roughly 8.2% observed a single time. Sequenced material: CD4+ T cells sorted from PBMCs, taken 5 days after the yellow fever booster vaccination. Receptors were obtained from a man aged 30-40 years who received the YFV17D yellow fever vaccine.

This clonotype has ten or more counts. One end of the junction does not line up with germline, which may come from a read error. CDR3 in amino acids: CASSLDRGSHNEQFF. CDR3 DNA: TGTGCCAGCAGTTTGGACAGGGGCTCCCACAATGAGCAGTTCTTC. The chain links TRBV12-3 or TRBV12-4 to TRBJ2-1, with TRBD1 identical over 9 bases. The CDR3 runs to 15 residues.

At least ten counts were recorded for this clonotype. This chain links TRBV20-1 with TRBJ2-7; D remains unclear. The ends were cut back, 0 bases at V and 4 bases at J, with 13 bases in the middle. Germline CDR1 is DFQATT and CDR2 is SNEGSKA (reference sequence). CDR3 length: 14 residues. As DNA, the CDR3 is TGCAGTGCTAGAGATACGAAGGCGGTGTACGAGCAGTACTTC. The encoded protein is CSARDTKAVYEQYF.

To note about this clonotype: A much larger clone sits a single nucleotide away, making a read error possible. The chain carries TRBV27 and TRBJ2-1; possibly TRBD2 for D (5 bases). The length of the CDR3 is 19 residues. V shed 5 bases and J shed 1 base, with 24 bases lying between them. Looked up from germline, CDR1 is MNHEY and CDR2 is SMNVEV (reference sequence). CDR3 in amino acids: CASSPRPMKIEGSYNEQFF. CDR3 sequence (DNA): TGTGCCAGCAGTCCCCGCCCGATGAAAATCGAGGGTTCCTACAATGAGCAGTTCTTC.

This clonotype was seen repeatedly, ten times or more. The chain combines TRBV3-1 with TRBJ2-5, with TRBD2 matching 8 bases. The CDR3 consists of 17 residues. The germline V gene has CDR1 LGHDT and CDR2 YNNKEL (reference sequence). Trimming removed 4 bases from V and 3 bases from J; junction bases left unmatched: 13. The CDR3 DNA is TGTGCCAGCAGCCCCACTGGACTAGCAGTGGGGGAAGAGACCCAGTACTTC. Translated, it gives CASSPTGLAVGEETQYF.

The CDR3 DNA is TGTGCCAGCAGAGAAGCCCACAGGTCCGATGAGCAGTTCTTC. Translating it yields CASREAHRSDEQFF. The rearrangement uses TRBV28 and TRBJ2-1; maybe TRBD1 (5 bases). CDR1 and CDR2 (germline): MDHEN, SYDVKM. CDR3 length equals 14 residues. V shed 6 bases and J shed 8 bases, with 17 bases lying between them.

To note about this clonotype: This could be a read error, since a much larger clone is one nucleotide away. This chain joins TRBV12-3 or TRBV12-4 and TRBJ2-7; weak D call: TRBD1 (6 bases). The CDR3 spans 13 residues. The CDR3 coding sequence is TGTGCCAGCAACCCCGGGACATCCTACAAGCAGTACTTC. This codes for CASNPGTSYKQYF.

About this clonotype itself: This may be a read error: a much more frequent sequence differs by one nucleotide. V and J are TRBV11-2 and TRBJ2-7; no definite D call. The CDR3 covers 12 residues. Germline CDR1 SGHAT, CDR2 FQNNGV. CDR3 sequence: CTSSLGLYEQYF. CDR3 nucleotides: TGTACCAGCAGCTTAGGTCTCTACGAGCAGTACTTC.

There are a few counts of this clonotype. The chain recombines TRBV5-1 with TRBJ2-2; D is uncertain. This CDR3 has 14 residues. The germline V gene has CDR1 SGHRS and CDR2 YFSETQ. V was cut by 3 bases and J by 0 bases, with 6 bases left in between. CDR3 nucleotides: TGCGCCAGCAGCTCTCAGCCGAACACCGGGGAGCTGTTTTTT. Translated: CASSSQPNTGELFF.

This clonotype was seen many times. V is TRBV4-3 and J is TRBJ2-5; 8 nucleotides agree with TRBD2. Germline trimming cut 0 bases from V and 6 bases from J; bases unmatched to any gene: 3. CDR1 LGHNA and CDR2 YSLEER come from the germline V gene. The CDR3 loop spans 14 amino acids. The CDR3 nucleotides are TGCGCCAGCAGCCAAGATAAGCGGGAGAAGACCCAGTACTTC. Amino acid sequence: CASSQDKREKTQYF.

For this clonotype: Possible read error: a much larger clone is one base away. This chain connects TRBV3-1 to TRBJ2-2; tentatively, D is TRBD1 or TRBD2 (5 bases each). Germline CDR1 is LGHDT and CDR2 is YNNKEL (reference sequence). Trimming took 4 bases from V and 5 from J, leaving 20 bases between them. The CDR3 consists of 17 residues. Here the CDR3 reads CASSPIAGSPSTGELFF. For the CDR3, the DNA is TGTGCCAGCAGCCCCATAGCAGGGAGTCCATCTACCGGGGAGCTGTTTTTT.

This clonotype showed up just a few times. CDR3: CAWSNRLDSRNQPQHF. DNA for the CDR3: TGTGCCTGGAGTAATAGGTTGGACAGCAGAAATCAGCCCCAGCATTTT. The chain carries TRBV30 and TRBJ1-5, with D possibly TRBD1 on 6 matching bases. CDR1 GTSNPN and CDR2 SVGIG come from the germline V gene (reference sequence). Trimming left V 2 bases short and J 4 bases short, with 18 bases between. The CDR3 extends over 16 amino acids.

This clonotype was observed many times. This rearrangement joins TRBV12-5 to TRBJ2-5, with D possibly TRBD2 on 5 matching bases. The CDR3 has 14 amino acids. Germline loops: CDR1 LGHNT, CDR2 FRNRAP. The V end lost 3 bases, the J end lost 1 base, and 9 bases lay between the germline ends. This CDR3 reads CASGFGLFQETQYF. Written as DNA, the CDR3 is TGTGCTAGTGGTTTCGGACTGTTCCAAGAGACCCAGTACTTC.

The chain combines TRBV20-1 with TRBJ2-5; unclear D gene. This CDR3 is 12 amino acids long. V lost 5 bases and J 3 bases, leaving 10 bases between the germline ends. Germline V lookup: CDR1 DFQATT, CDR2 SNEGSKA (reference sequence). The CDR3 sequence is CSALWNKETQYF. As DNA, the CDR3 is TGCAGTGCTCTCTGGAATAAAGAGACCCAGTACTTC.

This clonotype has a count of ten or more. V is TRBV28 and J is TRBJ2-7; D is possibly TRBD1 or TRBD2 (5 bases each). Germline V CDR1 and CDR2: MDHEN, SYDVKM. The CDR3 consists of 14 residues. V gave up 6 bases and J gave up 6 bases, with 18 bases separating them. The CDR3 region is CASRWKGTAGEQYF. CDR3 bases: TGTGCCAGCAGATGGAAAGGGACGGCAGGCGAGCAGTACTTC. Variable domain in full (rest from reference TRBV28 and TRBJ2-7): DVKVTQSSRYLVKRTGEKVFLECVQDMDHENMFWYRQDPGLGLRLIYFSYDVKMKEKGDIPEGYSVSREKKERFSLILESASTNQTSMYLCASRWKGTAGEQYFGPGTRLTVT.

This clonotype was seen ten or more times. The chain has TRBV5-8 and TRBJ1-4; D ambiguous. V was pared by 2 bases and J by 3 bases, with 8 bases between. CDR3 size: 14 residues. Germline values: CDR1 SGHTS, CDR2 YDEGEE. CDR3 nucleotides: TGTGCCAGCAGCTTTGGCGGAGCTAATGAAAAACTGTTTTTT. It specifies CASSFGGANEKLFF. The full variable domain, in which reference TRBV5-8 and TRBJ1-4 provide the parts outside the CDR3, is EAGVTQSPTHLIKTRGQQATLRCSPISGHTSVYWYQQALGLGLQFLLWYDEGEERNRGNFPPRFSGRQFPNYSSELNVNALELEDSALYLCASSFGGANEKLFFGSGTQLSVL.

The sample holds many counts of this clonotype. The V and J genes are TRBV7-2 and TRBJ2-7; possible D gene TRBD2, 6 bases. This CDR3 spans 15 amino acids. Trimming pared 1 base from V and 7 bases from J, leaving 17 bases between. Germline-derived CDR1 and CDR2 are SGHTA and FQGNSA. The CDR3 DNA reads TGTGCCAGCAGCTTAGGAGGTCGGGAGACCGTGGAGCAGTACTTC. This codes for CASSLGGRETVEQYF. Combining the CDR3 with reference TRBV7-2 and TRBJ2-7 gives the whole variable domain GAGVSQSPSNKVTEKGKDVELRCDPISGHTALYWYRQSLGQGLEFLIYFQGNSAPDKSGLPSDRFSAERTGGSVSTLTIQRTQQEDSAVYLCASSLGGRETVEQYFGPGTRLTVT.

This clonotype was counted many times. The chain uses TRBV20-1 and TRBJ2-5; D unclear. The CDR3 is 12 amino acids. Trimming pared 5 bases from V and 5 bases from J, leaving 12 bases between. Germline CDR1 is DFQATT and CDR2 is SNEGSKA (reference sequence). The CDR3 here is CSASLGRETQYF. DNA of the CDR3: TGCAGTGCTTCGCTAGGTCGGGAGACCCAGTACTTC.

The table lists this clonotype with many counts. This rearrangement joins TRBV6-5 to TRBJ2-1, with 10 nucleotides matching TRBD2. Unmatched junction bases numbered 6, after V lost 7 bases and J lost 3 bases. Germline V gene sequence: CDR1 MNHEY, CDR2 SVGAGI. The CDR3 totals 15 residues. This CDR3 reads CASNFLAGDYNEQFF. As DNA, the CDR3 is TGTGCCAGCAATTTCCTAGCGGGAGACTACAATGAGCAGTTCTTC.

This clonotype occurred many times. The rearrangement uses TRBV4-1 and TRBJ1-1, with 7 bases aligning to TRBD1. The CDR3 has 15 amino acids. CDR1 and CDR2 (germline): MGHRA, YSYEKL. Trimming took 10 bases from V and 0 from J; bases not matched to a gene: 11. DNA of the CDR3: TGCGCCACCAAGCTCGGGACAGATTTGAACACTGAAGCTTTCTTT. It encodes CATKLGTDLNTEAFF.

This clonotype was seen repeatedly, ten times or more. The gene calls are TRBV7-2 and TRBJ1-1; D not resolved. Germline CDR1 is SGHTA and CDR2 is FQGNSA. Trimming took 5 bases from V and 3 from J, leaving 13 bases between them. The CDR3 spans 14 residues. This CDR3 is CASSQGRVDTEAFF. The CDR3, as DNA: TGTGCCAGCAGCCAAGGGCGGGTTGACACTGAAGCTTTCTTT.